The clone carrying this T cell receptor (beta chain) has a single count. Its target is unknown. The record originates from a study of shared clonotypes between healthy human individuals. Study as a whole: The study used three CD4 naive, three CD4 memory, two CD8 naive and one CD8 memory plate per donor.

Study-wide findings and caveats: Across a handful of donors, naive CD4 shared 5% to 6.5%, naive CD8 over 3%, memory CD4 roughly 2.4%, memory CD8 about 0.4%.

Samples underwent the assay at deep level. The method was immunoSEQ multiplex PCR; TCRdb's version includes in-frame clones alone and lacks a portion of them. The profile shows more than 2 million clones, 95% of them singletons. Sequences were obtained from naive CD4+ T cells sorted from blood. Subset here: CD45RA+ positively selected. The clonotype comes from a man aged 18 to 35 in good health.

CDR3 bases: TGCGCCAGCAGCTTGCAGGACAATGAGCAGTTCTTC. Protein product: CASSLQDNEQFF. The chain has TRBV5-1 and TRBJ2-1, with D hard to call. Looked up from germline, CDR1 is SGHRS and CDR2 is YFSETQ. The ends were cut back, 1 base at V and 5 bases at J, with 4 bases in the middle. The CDR3 is 12 residues long.